This TCR beta chain comes out of a study of blood T cells in healthy people across ages. Total RNA amounts of at least 5.5 micrograms were extracted per sample. Alongside a J-beta primer mix, a sample-barcoded 5' primer served in a second PCR lasting 7 to 11 cycles. Each cDNA was tagged by a template-switch adaptor containing 12 random nucleotides. TCRdb independently ran MiXCR on the 5' RACE reads; one entry per CDR3 protein. The sample carries roughly 800,000 distinct CDR3 sequences, roughly 64% recorded once. Overall study results and limits: What prevented conclusive comparison of naive and antigen-experienced cells was that PBMCs were unsorted. Estimated diversity across one million T cells was deemed an underestimate.

As regards this clonotype: Its antigen is not identified.

The CDR3 is made up of 14 amino acids. CDR1 WSHSY and CDR2 SAAADI come from the germline V gene. This TCR was recovered from a man aged 25-40 years in good health. The material sequenced was blood. The V and J genes are TRBV10-2 and TRBJ2-1; TRBD1 might be the D (6 bases). The closer fit of TRBJ2-7 to the DNA end suggests the J call may be wrong. In DNA, the CDR3 is TGCGCCAGCAGTGAAACAGGGTTCCTACAAGAGCAGTACTTC. This translates into CASSETGFLQEQYF.